This TCR beta chain emerged from a study of shared clonotypes between healthy human individuals. Sequencing was performed with immunoSEQ multiplex PCR; in TCRdb, only in-frame clones are kept and a portion is missing. The table has some 2.4 million clones, 93% seen once; the top ten hold about 0.34%. The V gene end was trimmed by 7 bases and the J gene end by 6 bases; junction bases not matched to a gene: 10. This CDR3 region has 15 residues. Germline-derived CDR1 and CDR2 are MNHEY and SMNVEV (reference sequence). In the CD4+ fraction, cells were divided into CD45RA+ naive and CD45RA-negative memory subsets.

The material sequenced was naive CD4+ T cells from PBMCs. Regarding subset: CD45RA+ positively selected. This chain connects TRBV27 to TRBJ2-5; 11 nucleotides agree with TRBD1. The clonotype originates from a man in his late teens or twenties in good health. Some clones in this sample may be carry-over from other donors' samples. The CDR3 loop reads CASTLTGTGGKTQYF. The DNA for the CDR3 is TGTGCCAGCACCCTTACCGGGACAGGGGGGAAGACCCAGTACTTC.